Below, 17 T cell receptor beta chains from the same sample are listed, as sequenced in a study of blood T cell repertoires in COVID-19. Data came from immunoSEQ multiplex PCR; TCRdb stores just in-frame clones and leaves some out. Here the sample spans 95,000 to 100,000 clones, approximately 92% being singletons. The specimen sequenced was peripheral blood. These receptor sequences come from a middle-aged man with active COVID-19.

The chain links TRBV6-5 to TRBJ1-1; D is undetermined. Per the germline V gene, CDR1 is MNHEY and CDR2 is SVGAGI. The CDR3 is made up of 14 amino acids. Trimming removed 0 bases from V and 6 bases from J, with 11 bases in between. The CDR3 DNA is TGTGCCAGCAGTTACTCCCAGCCCGGGGCTGAAGCTTTCTTT. This codes for CASSYSQPGAEAFF.

V gene TRBV11-1 combines with J gene TRBJ2-5, with D possibly TRBD2 on 5 matching bases. With the DNA end fitting TRBJ2-7 better, the J assignment may be wrong. Germline V gives CDR1 SGHAT, CDR2 FQDESV (reference sequence). This CDR3 is built from 14 residues. The CDR3 nucleotides are TGTGCCAGCAGCCCACGTAGATCCGGGAACGAGCAGTACTTC. It encodes CASSPRRSGNEQYF.

The CDR3 loop reads CASSYGTGVYEQYF. The DNA of the CDR3 is TGCGCCAGCAGCTATGGGACAGGGGTCTACGAGCAGTACTTC. The chain uses TRBV5-1 and TRBJ2-7, with TRBD1 identical over 10 bases. Germline V gene data show CDR1 as SGHRS and CDR2 as YFSETQ. V shed 3 bases, J shed 3 bases, and the junction held 3 bases outside the gene matches. This CDR3 spans 14 amino acids.

The chain carries TRBV7-7 and TRBJ2-2; 7 positions match TRBD1. Losses at the gene ends were 5 bases for V and 1 base for J; bases not matched to a gene: 4. The CDR3 runs to 15 residues. Looked up from germline, CDR1 is SSHAT and CDR2 is FNYEAQ (reference sequence). As DNA, the CDR3 is TGTGCCAGCAGCACGAGGACAGGGAACACCGGGGAGCTGTTTTTT. Translation: CASSTRTGNTGELFF. The full variable domain, with the rest looked up from reference TRBV7-7 and TRBJ2-2, is GAGVSQSPRYKVTKRGQDVTLRCDPISSHATLYWYQQALGQGPEFLTYFNYEAQPDKSGLPSDRFSAERPEGSISTLTIQRTEQRDSAMYRCASSTRTGNTGELFFGEGSRLTVL.

The chain uses TRBV6-6 and TRBJ1-3; no clear D gene. Germline V gene data show CDR1 as MNHNY and CDR2 as SVGAGI (reference sequence). Trimming removed 0 bases from V and 0 bases from J, with 6 bases in between. This CDR3 contains 15 residues. The CDR3 protein is CASSYSTDSGNTIYF. The CDR3 coding sequence is TGTGCCAGCAGTTACTCGACTGACTCTGGAAACACCATATATTTT.

In the case of this clone: The junction and the germline gene differ at one end; a read error may be behind it. The rearrangement links TRBV7-7 to TRBJ2-2; 10 nucleotides match TRBD2. CDR1 and CDR2 from the germline V gene are SSHAT and FNYEAQ (reference sequence). The CDR3 contains 16 residues. The CDR3 DNA reads TGTGCTAGCAGCTTGACTCTAGCGGGAGTTGGCGGGGAGCTGTTTTTT. Translated: CASSLTLAGVGGELFF.

CDR3 sequence reads: CATQEGYNSPLHF. CDR3 nucleotides: TGTGCCACCCAGGAAGGCTATAATTCACCCCTCCACTTT. The chain has TRBV5-5 and TRBJ1-6; no firm D call. There are 13 residues in the CDR3. Germline V CDR1 and CDR2: SGHKS, YYEKEE (reference sequence). The V end lost 9 bases, the J end lost 3 bases, and 10 bases lay between the germline ends.

The rearrangement uses TRBV4-1 and TRBJ2-7; perhaps TRBD1 as D (6 bases). This CDR3 spans 15 amino acids. CDR1 and CDR2 (germline): MGHRA, YSYEKL. V was shortened by 3 bases and J by 2 bases, with 14 bases between the two germline ends. In nucleotides, the CDR3 is TGCGCCAGCAGCCACCCTGGACAGAGGACCTACGAGCAGTACTTC. It encodes CASSHPGQRTYEQYF.

The chain uses TRBV3-1 (or the pseudogene TRBV3-2) and TRBJ1-4; 8 bases line up with TRBD1. This CDR3 spans 18 amino acids. CDR1 is LGHDT, CDR2 YNNKEL, per germline (reference sequence). V gave up 2 bases and J gave up 7 bases; unmatched junction bases: 15. CDR3 DNA sequence: TGTGCCAGCAGCCAACCGGGACAGGCGGCTTTGATGGGTGAAAAACTGTTTTTT. Protein: CASSQPGQAALMGEKLFF.

This rearrangement joins TRBV2 to TRBJ1-6; 8 bases line up with TRBD1. Germline lookup yields CDR1 SNHLY and CDR2 FYNNEI. V trimming: 4 bases; J trimming: 10 bases; junction bases outside the gene matches: 6. This CDR3 is built from 14 residues. CDR3 bases: TGTGCCAGCAGTGTGGACAGGGCACGGTCACCCCTCCACTTT. Translation: CASSVDRARSPLHF.

V gene TRBV15 combines with J gene TRBJ1-3; D ambiguous. Trimming cost V 0 bases and J 3 bases, with 12 bases left between them. Germline V gene data show CDR1 as LNHNV and CDR2 as YYDKDF (reference sequence). The CDR3 is made up of 16 amino acids. In DNA form, the CDR3 reads TGTGCCACCAGCAGAGATTTTACGGTTGATGGAAACACCATATATTTT. Translated, it gives CATSRDFTVDGNTIYF. The variable domain in full, completed from reference TRBV15 and TRBJ1-3, reads DAMVIQNPRYQVTQFGKPVTLSCSQTLNHNVMYWYQQKSSQAPKLLFHYYDKDFNNEADTPDNFQSRRPNTSFCFLDIRSPGLGDTAMYLCATSRDFTVDGNTIYFGEGSWLTVV.

The DNA of the CDR3 is TGCGCCAGCAGCTTGCTAGGATCGGAGACCCAGTACTTC. Protein product: CASSLLGSETQYF. The chain carries TRBV5-1 and TRBJ2-5; D is undetermined. The CDR3 runs 13 residues. Deletions cut 1 base from V and 5 bases from J, with 9 bases between. CDR1 and CDR2 from the germline V gene are SGHRS and YFSETQ.

V and J are TRBV28 and TRBJ2-3, with a tentative D call TRBD2 (7 bases). The CDR3 consists of 12 residues. The V and J ends lost 10 bases and 3 bases respectively, with 11 bases between them. Per the germline V gene, CDR1 is MDHEN and CDR2 is SYDVKM. The CDR3 is CATGGWTDTQYF. Written as DNA, the CDR3 is TGTGCCACGGGGGGCTGGACAGATACGCAGTATTTT.

The V gene is TRBV9, the J gene TRBJ2-3; TRBD2 matches at 8 bases. The junction had 10 bases not matched to a gene; V was cut back by 4 bases and J by 6 bases. This CDR3 contains 15 residues. The germline gives CDR1 SGDLS, CDR2 YYNGEE. Here the CDR3 DNA reads TGTGCCAGCAGCCCCTCCGAGCGGGAGTCGGATACGCAGTATTTT. Its translation is CASSPSERESDTQYF.

The V call is TRBV6-5, the J call TRBJ2-2; a weak D match, TRBD2 (6 bases). Germline V gene data show CDR1 as MNHEY and CDR2 as SVGAGI. V was cut by 2 bases and J by 4 bases, with 14 bases left in between. The CDR3 sequence is 16 residues long. CDR3 amino acids: CASSYRTSLGTGELFF. The CDR3 DNA reads as TGTGCCAGCAGTTACCGAACTAGCTTGGGCACCGGGGAGCTGTTTTTT.

V usage is TRBV28 and J usage is TRBJ1-3, with D possibly matching TRBD1 (5 bases). This CDR3 is built from 15 residues. Germline V gives CDR1 MDHEN, CDR2 SYDVKM. The germline V and J ends were trimmed by 10 bases and 4 bases, with 20 bases remaining between them. CDR3 sequence reads: CATVGSGRGGNTIYF. DNA of the CDR3: TGTGCCACCGTGGGTAGTGGGAGGGGCGGAAACACCATATATTTT.

The chain joins TRBV2 to TRBJ2-2; 7 bases agree with TRBD2. CDR1 and CDR2 (germline): SNHLY, FYNNEI. CDR3 length equals 15 residues. Trimming removed 3 bases from V and 3 bases from J; junction bases left unmatched: 4. The CDR3, as DNA: TGTGCCAGCAGTGAGAGTACTAGCGACACCGGGGAGCTGTTTTTT. This translates into CASSESTSDTGELFF. The variable domain in full, with the rest retrieved from reference TRBV2 and TRBJ2-2, is EPEVTQTPSHQVTQMGQEVILRCVPISNHLYFYWYRQILGQKVEFLVSFYNNEISEKSEIFDDQFSVERPDGSNFTLKIRSTKLEDSAMYFCASSESTSDTGELFFGEGSRLTVL.